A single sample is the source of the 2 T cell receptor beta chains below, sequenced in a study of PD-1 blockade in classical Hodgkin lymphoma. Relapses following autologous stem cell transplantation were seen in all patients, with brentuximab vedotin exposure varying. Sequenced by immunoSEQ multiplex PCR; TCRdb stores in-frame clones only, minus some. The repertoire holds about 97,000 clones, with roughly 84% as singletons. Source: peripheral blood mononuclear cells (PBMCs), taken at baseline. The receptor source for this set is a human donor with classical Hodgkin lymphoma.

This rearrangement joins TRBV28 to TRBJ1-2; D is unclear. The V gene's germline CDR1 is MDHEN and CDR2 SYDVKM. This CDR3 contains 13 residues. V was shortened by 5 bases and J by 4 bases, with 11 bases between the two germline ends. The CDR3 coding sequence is TGTGCCAGCAGTGGGAGCCGGCTCTATGGCTACACCTTC. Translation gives CASSGSRLYGYTF.

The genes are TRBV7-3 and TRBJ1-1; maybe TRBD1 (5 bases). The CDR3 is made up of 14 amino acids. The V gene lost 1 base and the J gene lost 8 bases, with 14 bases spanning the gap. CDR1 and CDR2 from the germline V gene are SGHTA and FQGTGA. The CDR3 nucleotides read TGTGCCAGCAGCTTAAGGGGCCCACAAAAAGAAGCTTTCTTT. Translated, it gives CASSLRGPQKEAFF.